This T cell receptor beta chain was recorded in a study of shared clonotypes between healthy human individuals. As defined, naive CD8 cells were CD45RO-negative and positively selected for CCR7, with terminally differentiated effector memory CD45RA+ cells excluded. The CDR3 is 16 residues long. Germline CDR1 and CDR2: WSHSY and SAAADI. The trim removed 8 bases at V and 4 bases at J, leaving 13 bases unmatched. This table comes from immunoSEQ multiplex PCR, and its TCRdb copy is limited to in-frame clones, with some not included. The sample includes under 2,000,000 clones, less than 95% of them seen just once.

The sequenced material came from naive CD8+ T cells sorted from blood. The source of this sequence is a man aged 18 to 30 in good health. The chain employs TRBV10-2 and TRBJ1-1; TRBD1 agrees at 10 bases. DNA for the CDR3: TGCGCCAGCGGGCCCGGGACAGGGGCTGGGTTCACTGAAGCTTTCTTT. Encoded protein: CASGPGTGAGFTEAFF.